What follows is one TCR beta chain and its context. Its antigen is unidentified. This sample is part of a study of T-cell memory formation after mild COVID-19. About the research overall: Largely donor-specific TCR clusters were found.

Study results and caveats: Of the contracting clones, CD4+ ones lay mainly in CM and EM, and CD8+ ones in EMRA. Pre-infection memory harbored some responding clones, suggesting cross-reactive memory joined.

Germline V CDR1 and CDR2: MNHEY, SVGAGI. The ends were cut back, 0 bases at V and 3 bases at J, with 8 bases in the middle. CDR3 size: 14 residues. Each CDR3 protein gets one entry after TCRdb re-called the 5' RACE reads with MiXCR. The profile shows 450,000 or so distinct CDR3 sequences, roughly 23% of them singletons. Sequencing was performed on PBMCs or a T cell subset sorted from them (not recorded which). The chain joins TRBV6-5 to TRBJ1-2; tentatively, D is TRBD1 (5 bases). This sequence originates from an adult woman who had mild COVID-19 (a few samples of this study predate the infection). Cell type and time point are not known. The chain's CDR3 is CASSYSKGHYGYTF. The CDR3 region has the DNA TGTGCCAGCAGTTACTCGAAGGGGCACTATGGCTACACCTTC.